This entry features one TCR beta chain sequence. In its sample, this clonotype was seen a few times. Its antigen remains undetermined. The input lacks base qualities; no much larger clone sits a single base away. Systemically healthy Caucasian individuals from Russia, roughly 40 in total and aged roughly 6 to 100 years, were included as donors. Each donor gave 8 to 10 milliliters of peripheral blood, drawn into EDTA-treated Vacutainer tubes. Ficoll-Paque density-gradient centrifugation was used to isolate PBMCs, with at least 7 million obtained per sample. Trizol reagent was used to extract total RNA from the PBMCs, yielding at least 5.5 micrograms per sample. The percentages of naive CD45RAhigh/CD27high T cells were determined by flow cytometry on a PBMC aliquot from every donor. These data are taken from a study of blood T cells in healthy people across ages (dated by TCRdb to about 2015). About the investigation overall: In model experiments, template switching captured roughly one uniquely barcoded TCR beta cDNA molecule for every two T cells. Age-related changes in TCR beta repertoire diversity were measured in the study by deep sequencing normalized with unique cDNA molecular identifiers. The donors were split into four age groups: young (average around 15 years), middle-aged (more than 35), aged (roughly 65) and long-lived (approximately 89). To avoid experimental bias, donors of different ages were distributed randomly across sequencing lanes. Two additional independent replicas of 1 million unique cDNA reads from the same blood draw were analyzed for two donors (one aged 18 to 29 and one aged 80 or older). Beyond this particular receptor, the publication reports: Donor CMV infection status was unknown, potentially confounding age-related changes in expanded clonotypes. Bulk unsorted PBMC profiling prevented conclusive comparison of naive and antigen-experienced compartments. Compared with the aged group, more naive CD4+ T cells, fewer expanded clones and increased TCR diversity were shown by the long-lived group, suggesting age selection. Estimates of total diversity based on one million sequenced T cells were considered lower bounds and underestimates. As age increased, observed TCR beta diversity per million T cells dropped in a roughly linear way, and a significant reduction was already evident by age around 41. A strong correlation was found between observed TCR beta diversity and the percentage of naive T cells measured by flow cytometry.

The library was obtained by 5' RACE. Instrument used: Illumina HiSeq 2500. A second 7 to 11 cycle PCR used a sample-barcoded 5' primer and a J-beta primer mix. A template-switch 5' adaptor carrying 12 random nucleotides introduced a unique molecular identifier onto each TCR beta cDNA molecule. Each sample yielded at least 2.5 million CDR3-containing paired-end reads. The Mint cDNA synthesis kit, primed by a TRBC-specific oligonucleotide, was used to synthesize first-strand cDNA from all RNA. After uracil-DNA glycosylase treatment, a first 18-cycle PCR used universal primers M1SS and BC2_uni_R on all cDNA. The authors' pipeline ran thus. For normalization, 1 million high-quality reads, each with a distinct molecular identifier, were randomly selected from each sample. Instead of being binned into consensus sequences, reads that shared molecular identifiers were thrown out. MiTCR, run with a Q25 quality threshold and the strictest error-elimination algorithm, handled CDR3 identification, clonotype clustering and error correction. A nonparametric unseen species model using Euler transformation provided a lower-bound estimate of total TCR beta diversity. The raw public data were reprocessed by TCRdb itself: fastp quality trimming at Q25, MiXCR clonotype calling, in-frame beta chains only. CDR3 protein sequences are deduplicated, and each keeps its most common genes and DNA. It is TCRdb's table, rather than the study itself, that gives the V and J calls and clone size. For this sample the table gives about 1.4 million distinct CDR3 sequences, of which roughly 59% were detected only once. The ten largest clones take up 5% to 7% of the sample.

According to the germline V gene, CDR1 reads SGHRS and CDR2 reads YFSETQ. The CDR3 holds 16 amino acids from the cysteine to the phenylalanine. Only the CDR3 part of the read is kept: 48 bases, read in frame from the first base. Germline trimming: 4 bases from V, 6 bases from J; junction bases outside gene matches: 12. Sequencing input: blood. Recombination linked TRBV5-1 to TRBJ2-1; the junction holds 8 bases that match TRBD2. The TCR was taken from a man aged 18-30 years in good health. The DNA sequence is TGCGCCAGCAGCCCTCTTGCGAGCGGGGGACTCAATGAGCAGTTCTTC. Its amino acids are CASSPLASGGLNEQFF.